The entry below gives a single T cell receptor beta chain sequence along with its context. The antigen is not known. The entirety of the isolated RNA underwent reverse transcription, so expressed TCRB transcripts were sequenced. Sequencing used immunoSEQ multiplex PCR; TCRdb keeps in-frame clones, though not all of them. Of 900,000 or so clones detected, 17% appear once; the ten largest clones hold around 0.02%. This specimen comes from a study of beta chain features in type 1 diabetes. Study observations and caveats: The study notes PCR might favor shorter templates equally in patients and controls.

Germline lookup yields CDR1 SNHLY and CDR2 FYNNEI. This CDR3 is built from 14 residues. With 6 bases clipped from V and 4 bases from J, the junction kept 6 bases outside the gene matches. The specimen sequenced was naive CD4+ T cells from blood. V gene TRBV2 combines with J gene TRBJ2-1; 7 nucleotides line up with TRBD2. The TCR sequence derives from a woman aged 18-29 years in good health. CDR3 sequence: CASSETSRYNEQFF. In DNA form, the CDR3 reads TGTGCCAGCAGCGAGACTAGCAGATACAATGAGCAGTTCTTC.